This T cell receptor beta chain was profiled in a study of T cell responses to AZD1222 COVID-19 vaccine (dated by TCRdb to about 2021). In the study overall: TCR sequencing was performed for more than 230 trial participants, of whom about 210 were given two doses of AZD1222 and approximately 25 were given two doses of MenACWY control vaccine. Trial participants were enrolled by age into subgroups of 18-55, 56-69 and 70-plus years, and roughly 150, 30 and 60 TCR-sequenced participants, respectively, were included in these subgroups.

At the junction V is shortened by 6 bases and J by 1 base; bases outside the gene matches: 7. The CDR3 covers 16 residues, taking in both the cysteine and the phenylalanine. Only the CDR3 part of the read is kept: 48 bases, read in frame from the first base. Via the germline V gene, CDR1 is MDHEN and CDR2 SYDVKM. A word on this clone: The clone's antigen remains unknown. No base-level quality is on record; no much larger clone is a single base apart.

The paper as a whole reports these results and caveats: After two AZD1222 doses, spike-specific TCR breadth and depth were significantly higher than at day 0 and than in MenACWY recipients. The 56-69-year group was small, and its depth increase did not reach significance, likely because of low power. Only five or six AZD1222 recipients were SARS-CoV-2 seropositive at baseline, limiting conclusions about previously exposed vaccinees. Because no samples from the day 14 peak response were available, repertoires could be characterized only after the peak T cell response. The whole spike protein was spanned by vaccine-associated CD4 TCRs, and dominant responses were seen in regions 160-218 and 743-854. Participants were mostly white British, with more females than males. The authors suggested clonal diversity may have been underestimated. Nearly half of unique spike-specific TCRs reportedly recognized epitopes outside regions mutated in the B.1.351 and B.1.1.7 variants.

The time point label here, explained by the study, means: about 28 days (+/-7) after the second vaccine dose. AZD1222 recipients whose second dose came at about 4 weeks and those whose second dose came at about 12 weeks were combined into one group, since spike-specific TCR depth and breadth did not differ between the two schedules. Vaccinee samples were obtained from the UK trials COV001 and COV002, which included a single-blind randomized controlled phase 2/3 trial of AZD1222 (ChAdOx1 nCoV-19) in healthy adults. Trial participant PBMC samples were collected at day 0 and day 28 after the second dose for TCRbeta chain sequencing. The CDR3 regions of human TCRbeta chains were analyzed by immunosequencing. Per the authors' processing: TCRs in the repertoires were matched against a reference library of SARS-CoV-2-specific TCRs that had been generated with the MIRA antigen-specificity platform. Breadth was defined as the fraction of unique TCRs that were SARS-CoV-2-associated, and depth was defined as the fraction of total T cells that were SARS-CoV-2-associated. Using the MIRA data, every spike-specific TCR was mapped to the spike region that the TCR reacted to and assigned to either a CD4 or a CD8 class. Log10-transformed breadth and depth values were compared by one-way ANOVA with Sidak's multiple comparisons tests. Drawn from immuneACCESS, this table holds only the in-frame rearrangements with V and J called that TCRdb kept. Clones are partly lost; checked studies trace under half to an unresolved V gene and leave the rest unexplained. V, J and clone size are taken as reported in that table, and D and trimming were inferred from the DNA itself. Counted in this sample were about 110,000 clones; around 93% of them appeared once. The leading ten clones occupy about 7.7% of the sample.

This sequence was found in an adult who received the AZD1222 COVID-19 vaccine. Sequencing used peripheral blood, obtained 28 days after the second AZD1222 dose. The chain is assembled from TRBV28 and TRBJ2-2, and TRBD1 matches 8 of the central bases. This receptor has the CDR3 CASRPGQDLNTGELFF. Here is the DNA: TGTGCCAGCAGGCCGGGACAGGATTTGAACACCGGGGAGCTGTTTTTT.